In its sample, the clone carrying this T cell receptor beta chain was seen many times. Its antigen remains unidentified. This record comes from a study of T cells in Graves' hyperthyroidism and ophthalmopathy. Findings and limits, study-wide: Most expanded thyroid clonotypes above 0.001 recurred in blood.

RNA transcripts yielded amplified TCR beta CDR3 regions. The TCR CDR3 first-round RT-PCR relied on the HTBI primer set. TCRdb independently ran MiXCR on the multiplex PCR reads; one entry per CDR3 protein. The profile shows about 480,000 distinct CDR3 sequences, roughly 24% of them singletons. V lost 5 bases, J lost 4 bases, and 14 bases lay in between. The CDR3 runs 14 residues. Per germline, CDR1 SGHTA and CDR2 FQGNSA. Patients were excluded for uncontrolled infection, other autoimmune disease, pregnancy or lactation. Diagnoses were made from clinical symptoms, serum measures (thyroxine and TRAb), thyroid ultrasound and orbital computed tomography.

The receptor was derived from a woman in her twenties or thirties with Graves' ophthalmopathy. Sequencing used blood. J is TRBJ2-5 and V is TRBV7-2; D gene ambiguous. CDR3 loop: CASSPWGRGETQYF. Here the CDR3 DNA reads TGTGCCAGCAGCCCATGGGGAAGAGGAGAGACCCAGTACTTC.